The 12 T cell receptor beta chains below come from one sample, sequenced in a study of cytomegalovirus exposure and HLA in healthy donors. Primers for the PCR totalled 60 Vbeta and 13 Jbeta. The repertoire was sequenced with immunoSEQ multiplex PCR; TCRdb's copy has only in-frame clones and lacks some. This table holds some 99,000 clones, roughly 80% found once. The sample consisted of PBMCs. Receptor source: a woman aged 50 to 60 in good health and CMV-seropositive.

The chain employs TRBV10-3 and TRBJ2-1, with 7 bases matching TRBD1. This CDR3 comprises 15 residues. J gave up 5 bases and V 2 bases, and 6 bases lay outside the gene matches. CDR1 ENHRY and CDR2 SYGVKD come from the germline V gene. CDR3 protein: CAISEQLGTDNEQFF. The DNA of the CDR3 is TGTGCCATCAGTGAGCAATTAGGGACAGACAATGAGCAGTTCTTC.

In its sample, this clone was seen a few times. The chain recombines TRBV29-1 with TRBJ2-3; 15 positions match TRBD2. V was pared by 5 bases and J by 2 bases, with 11 bases of the junction left unmatched. The V gene's germline CDR1 is SQVTM and CDR2 ANQGSEA. The CDR3 is 18 residues long. The CDR3 loop reads CSVTGLAGGRGDTDTQYF. The CDR3 coding sequence is TGCAGCGTTACCGGACTAGCGGGAGGGCGAGGGGACACAGATACGCAGTATTTT.

The genes are TRBV5-1 and TRBJ2-1; 9 bases fit TRBD2. V was clipped by 5 bases and J by 5 bases; unmatched bases: 14. This CDR3 has 17 amino acids. In germline, CDR1 is SGHRS, CDR2 YFSETQ. Here the CDR3 reads CASRLSSGSYRDNEQFF. The CDR3 region has the DNA TGCGCCAGCAGGTTGAGTAGCGGGAGTTATAGGGACAATGAGCAGTTCTTC.

The chain is built from TRBV5-1 and TRBJ2-7; TRBD2 aligns across 8 bases. V dropped 5 bases and J dropped 4; count of bases not matched to a gene: 5. CDR3 length: 13 residues. Germline assignment: CDR1 SGHRS and CDR2 YFSETQ. CDR3 sequence: CASSTGGNYEQYF. CDR3 DNA: TGCGCCAGCAGTACGGGGGGGAATTACGAGCAGTACTTC.

The chain has TRBV5-6 and TRBJ1-6; D may be TRBD1 (6 bases). This CDR3 is built from 14 residues. Trimming removed 3 bases from V and 8 bases from J, with 12 bases in between. Germline CDR1 SGHDT, CDR2 YYEEEE. The CDR3 protein is CASSWGQGDSPLHF. For the CDR3, the DNA is TGTGCCAGCAGCTGGGGGCAAGGGGATTCACCCCTCCACTTT.

The chain recombines TRBV18 with TRBJ2-7, with 7 bases matching TRBD2. The J segment lost 0 bases and the V segment lost 1 base, leaving 6 bases of the junction unmatched. This CDR3 has 16 amino acids. Germline values: CDR1 KGHSH, CDR2 LQKENI. The CDR3 reads CASSPLGGFTSYEQYF. DNA of the CDR3: TGTGCCAGCTCACCACTCGGGGGGTTTACCTCCTACGAGCAGTACTTC.

The rearrangement links TRBV4-1 to TRBJ1-3; 8 nucleotides match TRBD1. J gave up 4 bases and V 3 bases, and 5 bases lay outside the gene matches. Germline CDR1 reads MGHRA; CDR2 reads YSYEKL. This CDR3 spans 15 amino acids. As DNA, the CDR3 is TGCGCCAGCAGCCAGCAGGGGGCCGGAGGAAACACCATATATTTT. Translation gives CASSQQGAGGNTIYF.

V and J are TRBV7-2 and TRBJ2-3; perhaps TRBD1 as D (5 bases). The CDR3 length is 17 residues. The V gene lost 1 base and the J gene lost 2 bases, with 16 bases spanning the gap. Looked up from germline, CDR1 is SGHTA and CDR2 is FQGNSA. CDR3 region: CASSLGTISAVTDTQYF. CDR3 sequence (DNA): TGTGCCAGCAGCTTAGGGACAATTTCCGCAGTCACAGATACGCAGTATTTT.

This chain links TRBV6-1 with TRBJ1-5; 7 nucleotides align to TRBD1. The germline gives CDR1 MNHNS, CDR2 SASEGT. The CDR3 extends over 14 amino acids. Trimming at V came to 6 bases and at J to 2 bases, leaving 4 bases not matched to a gene. The CDR3 protein is CASRETGGNQPQHF. The CDR3, as DNA: TGTGCCAGCAGGGAAACAGGGGGCAATCAGCCCCAGCATTTT.

The V gene is TRBV6-4, the J gene TRBJ2-3; 7 bases align to TRBD1. The CDR3 is made up of 15 amino acids. Germline-derived CDR1 and CDR2 are MRHNA and SNTAGT. The V and J ends lost 5 bases and 0 bases, in that order; junction bases with no gene match: 5. The CDR3 DNA reads as TGTGCCAGCAGTCCGACAGGGTCTAGCACAGATACGCAGTATTTT. This sequence encodes CASSPTGSSTDTQYF.

The chain links TRBV6-1 to TRBJ2-7; 7 nucleotides line up with TRBD2. This CDR3 has 12 residues. Losses at the gene ends were 3 bases for V and 6 bases for J; bases not matched to a gene: 2. Germline V CDR1 and CDR2: MNHNS, SASEGT. As DNA, the CDR3 is TGTGCCAGCAGTGAGGGAGGGGTCGAGCAGTACTTC. Translation: CASSEGGVEQYF.

This clone was seen a handful of times. CDR3 sequence reads: CASSEPGQGARDGYTF. The CDR3 bases are TGTGCCAGCAGTGAACCCGGACAGGGGGCGCGGGATGGCTACACCTTC. The chain links TRBV25-1 to TRBJ1-2; TRBD1 matches at 11 bases. This CDR3 is built from 16 residues. In germline, CDR1 is MGHDK, CDR2 SYGVNS. With V trimmed by 2 bases and J by 6 bases, 8 bases remained unmatched.